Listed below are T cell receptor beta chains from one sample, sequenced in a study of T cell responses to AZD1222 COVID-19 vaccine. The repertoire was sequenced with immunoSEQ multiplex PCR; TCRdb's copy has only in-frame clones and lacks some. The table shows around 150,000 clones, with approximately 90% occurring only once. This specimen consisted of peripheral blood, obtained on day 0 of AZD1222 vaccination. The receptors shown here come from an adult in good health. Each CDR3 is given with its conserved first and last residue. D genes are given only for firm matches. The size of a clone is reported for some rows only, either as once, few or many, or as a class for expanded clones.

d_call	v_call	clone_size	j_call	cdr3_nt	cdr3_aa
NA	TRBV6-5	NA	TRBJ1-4	TGTGCCAGCGTTGCGGGGCGTAATGAAAAACTGTTTTTT	CASVAGRNEKLFF
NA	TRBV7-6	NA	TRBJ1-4	TGTGCCAGCAGCTTAATGCGGCCTCATAATTCTAATGAAAAACTGTTTTTT	CASSLMRPHNSNEKLFF
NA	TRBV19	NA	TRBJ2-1	TGTGCCAGTAGTATAGTAAGACAGGAGACCTACAATGAGCAGTTCTTC	CASSIVRQETYNEQFF
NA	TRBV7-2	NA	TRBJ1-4	TGTGCCAGCAGCTTAGTATTCGGGTCCGGCGACTCAACTAATGAAAAACTGTTTTTT	CASSLVFGSGDSTNEKLFF
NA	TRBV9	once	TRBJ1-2	TGTGCCAGCAGCGCGACGACCGATCCGGACTATGGCTACACCTTC	CASSATTDPDYGYTF
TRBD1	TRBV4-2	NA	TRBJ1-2	TGTGCCAGCAGCCCCGAGGGACAGGGGGCTGACTATGGCTACACCTTC	CASSPEGQGADYGYTF
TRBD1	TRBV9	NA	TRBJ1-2	TGTGCCAGCAGCCTGACAGGGGGCAGTGGCTACACCTTC	CASSLTGGSGYTF
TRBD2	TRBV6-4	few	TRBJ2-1	TGTGCCAGCAGTGAGGCTAGCGGGAGCCATGAGCAGTTCTTC	CASSEASGSHEQFF
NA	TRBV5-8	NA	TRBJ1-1	TGTGCCAGCAGCTTGATATCGCGCGAAGCTTTCTTT	CASSLISREAFF
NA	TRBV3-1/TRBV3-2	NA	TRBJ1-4	TGTGCCAGCAGCCAAGGGAGTTCAAATGAAAAACTGTTTTTT	CASSQGSSNEKLFF
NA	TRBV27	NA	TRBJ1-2	TGTGCCAGCAGTTTTTCGGGGCTTGGAGGCTACACCTTC	CASSFSGLGGYTF
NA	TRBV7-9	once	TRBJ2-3	TGTGCCAGCCCCACGGTGGGGGATACGCAGTATTTT	CASPTVGDTQYF
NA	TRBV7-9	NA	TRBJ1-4	TGTGCCAGCAGCTTAGCATCGGGGTATGAAAAACTGTTTTTT	CASSLASGYEKLFF
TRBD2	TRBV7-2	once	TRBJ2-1	TGTGCCAGCAGTCACCCGGGACTAGCGGGAACGAGCTCCTACAATGAGCAGTTCTTC	CASSHPGLAGTSSYNEQFF
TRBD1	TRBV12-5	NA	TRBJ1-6	TGTGCTAGTGGTTTGGGCCCCCGGACAGGGCCCATCATAAACTATAATTCACCCCTCCACTTT	CASGLGPRTGPIINYNSPLHF
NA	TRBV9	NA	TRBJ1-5	TGTGCCAGCAGCGTAGATGCAGGGGCTAATCAGCCCCAGCATTTT	CASSVDAGANQPQHF
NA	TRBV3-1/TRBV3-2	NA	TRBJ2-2	TGTGCCAGCAGCCAAGGAATAATAAACACCGGGGAGCTGTTTTTT	CASSQGIINTGELFF
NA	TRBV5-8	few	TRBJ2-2	TGTGCCAGCAGCATCGGGACCACACCGGGCCTCAACACCGGGGAGCTGTTTTTT	CASSIGTTPGLNTGELFF
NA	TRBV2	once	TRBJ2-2	TGTGCCAGCAGGGGCCAAGCAGGAGTGACCGGGGAGCTGTTTTTT	CASRGQAGVTGELFF
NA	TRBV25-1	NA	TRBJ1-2	TGTGCCAGCAGTGAATACAGAACAGGGACCTCCTTCTATGGCTACACCTTC	CASSEYRTGTSFYGYTF
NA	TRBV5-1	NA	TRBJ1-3	TGCGCCAGCAGCTTGGATGGGGGTCCCAGGTCTGGAAACACCATATATTTT	CASSLDGGPRSGNTIYF
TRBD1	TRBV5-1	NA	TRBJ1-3	TGCGCCAGCAGAGACAGGGGAGGTGGAAACACCATATATTTT	CASRDRGGGNTIYF
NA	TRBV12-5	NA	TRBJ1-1	TGTGCTAGTGGTTTGGTTCCGGCTTTGAACACTGAAGCTTTCTTT	CASGLVPALNTEAFF
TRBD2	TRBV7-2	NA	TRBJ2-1	TGTGCCAGCAGCCGCCCGGGACTAGCCCATGAGCAGTTCTTC	CASSRPGLAHEQFF
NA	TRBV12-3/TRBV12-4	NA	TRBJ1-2	TGTGCCAGCAGTTTAGGACAGGACTATGGCTACACCTTC	CASSLGQDYGYTF
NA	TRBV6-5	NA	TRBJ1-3	TGTGCCAGCAGTTACTCGAGGGTCTCTGGAAACACCATATATTTT	CASSYSRVSGNTIYF
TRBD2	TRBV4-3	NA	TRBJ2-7	TGCGCCAGCAGCCAAGAGGAGCGAGCGGGGGAGCAGTACTTC	CASSQEERAGEQYF
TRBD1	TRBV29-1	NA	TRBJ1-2	TGCAGCGTTGAAGTCGAGACAGGGCTCAACTATGGCTACACCTTC	CSVEVETGLNYGYTF
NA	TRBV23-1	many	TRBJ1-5	TGCGCCAGCAGTCCCCTGAGCGAGGTAGAGCCCCAGCATTTT	CASSPLSEVEPQHF
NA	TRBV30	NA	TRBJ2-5	TGTGCCTGGAGTGTAAAAGGTCGCCTTATGGAGACCCAGTACTTC	CAWSVKGRLMETQYF
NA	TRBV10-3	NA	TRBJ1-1	TGTGCCATCAAAAATCTAGGGACTGAAGCTTTCTTT	CAIKNLGTEAFF
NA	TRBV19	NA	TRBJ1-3	TGTGCCAGTAGTATCACAGGGCCTGGAAACACCATATATTTT	CASSITGPGNTIYF
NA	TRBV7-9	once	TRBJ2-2	TGTGCCAGCAGCTGGGGGTGGGGCCGGACCGGGGAGCTGTTTTTT	CASSWGWGRTGELFF
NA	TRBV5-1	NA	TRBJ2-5	TGCGCCAGCAGCTTGGCCCTGGACCTCCAAGAGACCCAGTACTTC	CASSLALDLQETQYF
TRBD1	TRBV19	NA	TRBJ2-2	TGTGCCAGTAGTACCCGGGGAGCAGGGGGAACCGGGGAGCTGTTTTTT	CASSTRGAGGTGELFF
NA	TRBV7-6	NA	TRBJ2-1	TGTGCCAGCAGCTTTCCAGCCCGGAATGAGCAGTTCTTC	CASSFPARNEQFF
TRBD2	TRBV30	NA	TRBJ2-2	TGTGCCTGGGGACCTGGGACTAGATGGACCGGGGAGCTGTTTTTT	CAWGPGTRWTGELFF
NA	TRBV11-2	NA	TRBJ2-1	TGTGCCAGCAGCCTGGAGGGGACCCCCACCTACAATGAGCAGTTCTTC	CASSLEGTPTYNEQFF
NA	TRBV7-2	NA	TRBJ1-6	TGTGCCAGCAGCTTAATTCTCGGCAGGCAGAATTCACCCCTCCACTTT	CASSLILGRQNSPLHF
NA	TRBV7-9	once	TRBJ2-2	TGTGCCAGCAGCGCCCAGGGTTCCGGGGAGCTGTTTTTT	CASSAQGSGELFF
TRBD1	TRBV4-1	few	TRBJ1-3	TGCGCCAGCCGGGACAGTCGATTCTCTGGAAACACCATATATTTT	CASRDSRFSGNTIYF
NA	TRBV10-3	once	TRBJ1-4	TGTGCCACCCGGAGAGATGGGGGAGCCGAAAAACTGTTTTTT	CATRRDGGAEKLFF
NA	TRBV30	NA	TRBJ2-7	TGTGCCTGGACAGGGAAGGGCCCCTACGAGCAGTACTTC	CAWTGKGPYEQYF
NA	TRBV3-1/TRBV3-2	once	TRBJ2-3	TGTGCCAGCAGCCGCGGGCGGCCAGGGCTCACAGATACGCAGTATTTT	CASSRGRPGLTDTQYF
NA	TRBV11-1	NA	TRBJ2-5	TGTGCCAGCAAGGCAACCTTAGAGACCCAGTACTTC	CASKATLETQYF
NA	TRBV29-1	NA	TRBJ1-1	TGCAGCGCAACTACCTCGGGGAGGGCGAACACTGAAGCTTTCTTT	CSATTSGRANTEAFF
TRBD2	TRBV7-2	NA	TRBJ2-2	TGTGCCAGCCCGGGACTAGCGGGACGAAACACCGGGGAGCTGTTTTTT	CASPGLAGRNTGELFF
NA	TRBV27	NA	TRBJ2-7	TGTGCCAGCAGTGCGAACTCCTACGAGCAGTACTTC	CASSANSYEQYF
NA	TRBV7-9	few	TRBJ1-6	TGTGCCAGCAGCTCCCGGGGGGTGAGTAGTAATTCACCCCTCCACTTT	CASSSRGVSSNSPLHF
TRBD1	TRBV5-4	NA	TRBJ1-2	TGTGCCAGCAGCGTCGTCAGGGGGAACTATGGCTACACCTTC	CASSVVRGNYGYTF
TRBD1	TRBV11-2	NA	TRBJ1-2	TGTGCCAGCAGCCGGGGACAGATCTATGGCTACACCTTC	CASSRGQIYGYTF
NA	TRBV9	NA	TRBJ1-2	TGTGCCAGCAGCGTAGAAGTGGAACCAACATTAAATGGCTACACCTTC	CASSVEVEPTLNGYTF
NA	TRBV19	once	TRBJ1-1	TGTGCCAGTAGTATGGCGGGGGGCACTGAAGCTTTCTTT	CASSMAGGTEAFF
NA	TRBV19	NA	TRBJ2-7	TGTGCCAGTAGTATCGCCGGGACGGGCTCCTACGAGCAGTACTTC	CASSIAGTGSYEQYF
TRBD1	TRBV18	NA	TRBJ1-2	TGTGCCAGCTCACATTCTTCGGGACAGAGCATCGCCTATGGCTACACCTTC	CASSHSSGQSIAYGYTF
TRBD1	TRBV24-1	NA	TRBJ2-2	TGTGCCACCAGTGAACAGGGGGGAGCCGGGGAGCTGTTTTTT	CATSEQGGAGELFF